A single TCR beta chain is shown here with its context. The antigen is undetermined. Produced via immunoSEQ multiplex PCR; TCRdb's table is partial and in-frame only. Of 950,000 to 1,300,000 clones listed, about 70% are singletons. This sample was included in a study of shared clonotypes between healthy human individuals. Study-wide results and caveats: The represented genetic and exposure-history diversity was limited by the small number of donors.

The V segment lost 8 bases and the J segment 3 bases; nucleotides outside the gene matches: 3. Germline V lookup: CDR1 MDHEN, CDR2 SYDVKM. The CDR3 is 12 residues long. Source material: memory CD4+ T cells sorted from blood. Subset in this sample: CD45RA-negative fraction. The source is a man between 18 and 35 years old in good health. The rearrangement uses TRBV28 and TRBJ2-7; 8 positions match TRBD1. In DNA, the CDR3 is TGTGCCAGCCGGGGACAGGTCTACGAGCAGTACTTC. Protein sequence: CASRGQVYEQYF.